The following is a T cell receptor beta chain sequence with its context. The antigen it recognizes is unknown. Base quality data are lacking; no much larger clone is found one base away. These data originate in a study of Graves' ophthalmopathy and Graves' hyperthyroidism (dated by TCRdb to the late 2010s). About the study as a whole: A patient counted as having stable hyperthyroidism if there was no progression to ophthalmopathy within 18 months of follow-up. The study used signatures of the TCR beta repertoire to tell Graves' ophthalmopathy apart from Graves' hyperthyroidism and to predict which patients would progress to ophthalmopathy. In total, over 130 blood samples were TCR-sequenced: 40 to 45 ophthalmopathy, some 75 hyperthyroidism and some 17 hyperthyroidism-to-ophthalmopathy patients. To explore V-J signatures that separate ophthalmopathy from hyperthyroidism, a discovery set of about a hundred patients was enrolled, consisting of 43 with ophthalmopathy and about 60 with stable hyperthyroidism. An independent validation cohort was composed of some 18 hyperthyroidism patients and about 16 patients who later progressed from hyperthyroidism to ophthalmopathy. In a handful of hyperthyroidism patients, the T-cell repertoire of thyroid tissue was compared with the T-cell repertoire of blood. Once sampling was done, hyperthyroidism patients were given methimazole at a starting dose of 30 mg daily, while ophthalmopathy patients were given high-dose intravenous methylprednisolone.

What the work shows at the level of the full study, not this receptor alone: In validation, the model predicted ophthalmopathy progression with about 64% sensitivity and roughly 72% specificity; some 13 predicted patients were CT-confirmed with GO in a median of around 6.5 months. In cross-validation, the 13-signature model distinguished ophthalmopathy from stable hyperthyroidism with approximately 85% sensitivity and nearly 82% specificity, and in the test set the corresponding values were about 80% and 75%. Sample size was not statistically predetermined, and group allocation was not concealed from the investigators. Among expanded thyroid clonotypes with frequency above 0.001, most also showed up in blood, which suggests that blood repertoires may reflect the thyroid immune response.

Hyperthyroidism patients were newly diagnosed, with disease duration under 2 months, and aged 18 to 65 years. Patients with other autoimmune diseases, uncontrolled infections, pregnancy or lactation were excluded. Diagnosis relied on clinical symptoms, serum thyroxine, TRAb, thyroid ultrasound and orbital computed tomography. Trizol reagent was used to extract the total RNA, and its quality was then checked on an Agilent 2100 Bioanalyzer. Including the terminal cysteine and phenylalanine, the CDR3 comprises 15 residues. Of all the DNA, just the CDR3 is kept, 45 bases in frame from base 1. Germline trimming amounts to 5 bases on V and 4 bases on J, with 8 as the count of junction bases outside the gene matches. The germline V gene supplies CDR1 SGHTA and CDR2 FQGNSA. For repertoire sequencing, the TCR beta CDR3 regions were amplified from RNA transcripts. The first round was an RT-PCR using HTBI primers with the Qiagen OneStep RT-PCR kit, and this first round was followed by a second-round multiplex PCR, then size selection and purification. Sequencing of the libraries was carried out on an Illumina HiSeq2000 in paired-end mode with 100 bp reads. Per the authors' processing: SOAPnuke was used for read processing, and reads with adapters, uncalled bases, a mean Phred below 15, or no exact constant-primer or identifier match were discarded. High-quality paired reads were merged with COPE v1.2.5. Each unique nucleotide sequence was treated as a clonotype, and MiTCR v1.1 was used to align the clonotypes to the IMGT TRB V, D and J references. The analysis was limited to V-J combinations with a frequency above 0.0001, which together covered just over 98% of the repertoires. For each V-J combination, a TCR clonal expansion and chaos score was defined as F50 clonal expansion divided by the chaos observed in the TCRdist matrix. Welch's t-statistics and random forest were used to reduce the features to approximately 13 V-J combinations, which were then used as input to a naive Bayes classifier. The Morisita-Horn index was used to measure how similar the thyroid and blood repertoires were. TCRdb reran the public reads through fastp at Q25 and MiXCR, keeping productive beta chains. Identical CDR3 proteins give one entry, which carries the most common genes and DNA. For this entry, the V and J calls and clone size follow TCRdb and not the study's own pipeline. The sample data list about 1.1 million distinct CDR3 sequences, and about 38% of these were observed just once. Approximately 12% of the sample is in the top ten clones.

The sequence was collected from an adult man with Graves' hyperthyroidism. The V gene is TRBV7-2 and the J gene is TRBJ2-1; TRBD1 aligns with 7 central bases. The sample comprised peripheral blood or thyroid tissue (not recorded which). Here the CDR3 is given as CASSDSGTAYNEQFF. The sequence in DNA is TGTGCCAGCAGCGACTCCGGGACAGCATACAATGAGCAGTTCTTC.